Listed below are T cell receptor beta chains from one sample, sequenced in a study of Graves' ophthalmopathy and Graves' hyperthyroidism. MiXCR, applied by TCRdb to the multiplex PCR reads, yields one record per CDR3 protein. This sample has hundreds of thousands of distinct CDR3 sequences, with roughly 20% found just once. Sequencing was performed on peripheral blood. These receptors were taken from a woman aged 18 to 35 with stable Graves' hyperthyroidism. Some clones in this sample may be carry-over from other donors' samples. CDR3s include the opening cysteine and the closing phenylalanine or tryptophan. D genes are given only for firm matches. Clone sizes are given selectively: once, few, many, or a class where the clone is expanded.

TGTGCCAGCAGCCAGGGACAGATTTACACTGAAGCTTTCTTT	CASSQGQIYTEAFF	TRBV7-9	TRBJ1-1	many	TRBD1
TGTGCCAGCAGTTGGGGACAGGAGGAGCAGCACTTC	CASSWGQEEQHF	TRBV6-6	TRBJ2-7	many	TRBD1
TGTGCCAGCAGACCAACACCTGGAAACACCATATATTTT	CASRPTPGNTIYF	TRBV13	TRBJ1-3	many	.
TGTGCCATCAGTGAACGCGGCGACAGGTACGAGCAGTACTTC	CAISERGDRYEQYF	TRBV10-3	TRBJ2-7	many	.
TGTGCCAGCAGCTTACGGCAAGACTATGGCTACACCTTC	CASSLRQDYGYTF	TRBV7-9	TRBJ1-2	many	.
TGCGCCAGCAGCCAAGTATTAGGGGCAAGGGCCCTCTACGAGCAGTACTTC	CASSQVLGARALYEQYF	TRBV4-1	TRBJ2-7	.	.
TGTGCCAGCAGTTTTGCGGGAAGGGCGAGCACCGGGGAGCTGTTTTTT	CASSFAGRASTGELFF	TRBV28	TRBJ2-2	.	.
TGTGCCAGCAGTTACACTAGATTCGGGACTAGCGGACAAGAGACCCAGTACTTC	CASSYTRFGTSGQETQYF	TRBV6-2/TRBV6-3	TRBJ2-5	many	TRBD2
TGTGCCAGCAGTTTTCTGGTGTCCACCGGGGAGCTGTTTTTT	CASSFLVSTGELFF	TRBV28	TRBJ2-2	many	.
TGTGCCAGCAGCGGGACAGGGGGCGAAAATAGCAATCAGCCCCAGCATTTT	CASSGTGGENSNQPQHF	TRBV25-1	TRBJ1-5	.	TRBD1
TGTGCCAGCAGAGGGGTGGCTCATCGCTCTGGGGCCAACGTCCTGACTTTC	CASRGVAHRSGANVLTF	TRBV27	TRBJ2-6	.	.
TGTGCCATCAGTGAGTCGGATAAGGGTATAGCCTATGGCTACACCTTC	CAISESDKGIAYGYTF	TRBV10-3	TRBJ1-2	many	.
TGTGCCCTTAGCCCCGGGGGCACTGAAGCTTTCTTT	CALSPGGTEAFF	TRBV30	TRBJ1-1	.	.
TGTGCCAGCATATGGCAGGTGAACACCGGGGAGCTGTTTTTT	CASIWQVNTGELFF	TRBV6-1	TRBJ2-2	.	.
TGTGCCAGCACGAGGACCTCATCCTACGAGCAGTACTTC	CASTRTSSYEQYF	TRBV6-1	TRBJ2-7	.	.
TGTGCCAGCAGCCACCCCGGGACAGAACGAATTGAAGCTTTCTTT	CASSHPGTERIEAFF	TRBV12-3/TRBV12-4	TRBJ1-1	many	TRBD1
TGTGCCCTCGGGGGGGCCAGAACCAGCGAGCAGTACTTC	CALGGARTSEQYF	TRBV6-5	TRBJ2-7	many	TRBD2
TGTGCCACCAGCACCCGTAATCAGCCCCAGCATTTT	CATSTRNQPQHF	TRBV15	TRBJ1-5	many	.
TGCGCCAGCAGCCCCCCTGGAAGCGGGAGGGCCTCCTACGAGCAGTACTTC	CASSPPGSGRASYEQYF	TRBV4-1	TRBJ2-7	.	TRBD2
TGTGCCAGCATTGACAGGGGCTCTGGAAACACCATATATTTT	CASIDRGSGNTIYF	TRBV6-1	TRBJ1-3	many	TRBD1
TGTGCCAGTACGACCTCTGGAAACACCATATATTTT	CASTTSGNTIYF	TRBV10-3	TRBJ1-3	.	.
TGTGCCAGCAGTGAAGCGCCCGCTTCCAGAGCTTTCTTT	CASSEAPASRAFF	TRBV6-1	TRBJ1-1	many	.
TGTGCCAGCATTGGGAACGGCTACACAGATACGCAGTATTTT	CASIGNGYTDTQYF	TRBV2	TRBJ2-3	many	.
TGTGCCAGCAGAGGGGGGACAGCCCGAGAGACCCAGTACTTC	CASRGGTARETQYF	TRBV2	TRBJ2-5	.	.
TGTGCCAGCAGCCAAGAGAGGGGACGACCAGCTAACTATGGCTACACCTTC	CASSQERGRPANYGYTF	TRBV3-2	TRBJ1-2	few	.
TGCGCCAGCAGCTTTAGCGGGCAGAACTACGAGCAGTACTTC	CASSFSGQNYEQYF	TRBV5-1	TRBJ2-7	.	TRBD2
TGTGCCAGCTCACTTCTTGACAGATTCCAGCCCCAGCATTTT	CASSLLDRFQPQHF	TRBV18	TRBJ1-5	.	.
TGTGCCAGCACCCCCCCCACCTCTGGAAACACCATATATTTT	CASTPPTSGNTIYF	TRBV12-3/TRBV12-4	TRBJ1-3	.	.
TGTGCCACCAGCGGGCTGGGCGGCCTGTATAATTCACCCCTCCACTTT	CATSGLGGLYNSPLHF	TRBV15	TRBJ1-6	many	.
TGTGCCAGCAGTGTCCTAAATCAGCCCCAGCATTTT	CASSVLNQPQHF	TRBV28	TRBJ1-5	many	.
TGTGCCAGCAGTGAAGGGCTGGCACAAACCCTTTCCTTT	CASSEGLAQTLSF	TRBV6-1	TRBJ1-1	many	.
TGTGCCAGCAGTGCCCCCCCTGGGGCAGGACGCTCCTACGAGCAGTACTTC	CASSAPPGAGRSYEQYF	TRBV6-1	TRBJ2-7	.	.
TGCGCCAGCAGCTACACCCGACAGGGGAACACCGGGGAGCTGTTTTTT	CASSYTRQGNTGELFF	TRBV5-1	TRBJ2-2	many	TRBD1
TGTGCCAGCAGTTCTAGCTACACCGGGGAGCTGTTTTTT	CASSSSYTGELFF	TRBV12-3/TRBV12-4	TRBJ2-2	many	.
TGTGCCACCCTCTGGGGGGTCGGGAGTAACATTCAGTACTTC	CATLWGVGSNIQYF	TRBV24-1	TRBJ2-4	.	.
TGTGCCAGCAGCCCATGGACGGCCCTTTATGGCTACACCTTC	CASSPWTALYGYTF	TRBV7-9	TRBJ1-2	many	.
TGTGCCAGCAGTTTCGACAGGACAGAGACCCAGTACTTC	CASSFDRTETQYF	TRBV28	TRBJ2-5	many	.